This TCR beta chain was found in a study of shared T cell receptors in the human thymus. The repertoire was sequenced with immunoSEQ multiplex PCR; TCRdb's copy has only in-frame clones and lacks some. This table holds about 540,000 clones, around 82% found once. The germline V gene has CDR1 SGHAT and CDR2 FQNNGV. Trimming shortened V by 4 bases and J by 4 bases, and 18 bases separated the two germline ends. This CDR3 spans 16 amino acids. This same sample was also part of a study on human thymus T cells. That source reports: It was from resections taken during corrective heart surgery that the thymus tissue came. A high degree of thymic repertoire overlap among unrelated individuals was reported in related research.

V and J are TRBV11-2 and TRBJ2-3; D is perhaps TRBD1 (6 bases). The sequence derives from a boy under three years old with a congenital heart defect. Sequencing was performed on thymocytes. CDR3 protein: CASSSRWGRPPDTQYF. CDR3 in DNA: TGTGCCAGCAGCTCCCGTTGGGGGCGCCCGCCAGATACGCAGTATTTT.